These 21 T cell receptor beta chains were sequenced from one sample in a study of early T cells in non-severe SARS-CoV-2 infection. TCRdb reprocessed the 5' RACE reads via MiXCR and lists one record per CDR3 protein. The sample records more than 95,000 distinct CDR3 sequences, 14% to 15% being singletons. The sample consisted of whole blood. These receptors were collected from an adult who was a healthcare worker with PCR-confirmed SARS-CoV-2 infection or an uninfected control (not recorded which).

In its sample, this clonotype was seen many times. The chain combines TRBV6-6 with TRBJ2-1, with D unresolved. Trimming pared 6 bases from V and 8 bases from J, leaving 8 bases between. CDR3 length: 11 residues. Germline V CDR1 and CDR2: MNHNY, SVGAGI (reference sequence). The CDR3 protein is CASSPNDEQFF. The DNA of the CDR3 is TGTGCCAGCAGCCCCAACGATGAGCAGTTCTTC.

This clonotype was found a few times. The chain links TRBV18 to TRBJ2-7; the D is unclear. Trimming shortened V by 3 bases and J by 5 bases, and 11 bases separated the two germline ends. Germline loops: CDR1 KGHSH, CDR2 LQKENI. There are 13 residues in the CDR3. This CDR3 reads CASSPPSRDEQYF. CDR3 DNA sequence: TGTGCCAGCTCACCGCCTAGTAGGGACGAGCAGTACTTC.

This chain uses TRBV9 with TRBJ2-7; no reliable D call. Trimming shortened V by 4 bases and J by 5 bases, and 16 bases separated the two germline ends. The germline CDR1 and CDR2 sequences are SGDLS and YYNGEE. The CDR3 covers 14 residues. The CDR3 protein is CASSPFNRGDEQYF. The CDR3 DNA is TGTGCCAGCAGCCCCTTTAACCGAGGTGACGAGCAGTACTTC.

The V and J genes are TRBV12-3 or TRBV12-4 and TRBJ2-1; tentative D call: TRBD2 (6 bases). CDR3 length equals 12 residues. The V and J ends lost 4 bases and 5 bases respectively, with 6 bases between them. The CDR3 region has the DNA TGTGCCAGCAGTTCGGGAGACAATGAGCAGTTCTTC. Translated: CASSSGDNEQFF.

This clonotype has a handful of counts. V and J are TRBV7-9 and TRBJ1-4; 8 bases map to TRBD1. V was clipped by 7 bases and J by 12 bases; unmatched bases: 13. From germline, CDR1 is SEHNR and CDR2 FQNEAQ (reference sequence). This CDR3 has 14 amino acids. The CDR3 sequence: CASTDDRGNVELFF. DNA for the CDR3: TGTGCCAGCACCGACGACAGGGGAAATGTGGAACTGTTTTTT.

The chain is built from TRBV7-9 and TRBJ1-2, with 9 nucleotides matching TRBD1. Looked up from germline, CDR1 is SEHNR and CDR2 is FQNEAQ (reference sequence). This CDR3 contains 13 residues. V gave up 5 bases and J gave up 8 bases; unmatched junction bases: 6. CDR3 sequence: CASSPGQGKGYTF. CDR3 coding DNA: TGTGCCAGCAGCCCAGGACAGGGGAAAGGCTACACCTTC.

The CDR3 reads CASSPRAYSYGYTF. The CDR3 DNA reads as TGTGCCAGCAGCCCGAGGGCATACTCCTATGGCTACACCTTC. The V and J genes are TRBV12-3 or TRBV12-4 and TRBJ1-2; D not certain. This CDR3 has 14 residues. V was shortened by 6 bases and J by 4 bases, with 15 bases between the two germline ends.

CDR3 bases: TGTGCCAGCAGCCTAGACTCTGAGCAGTTCTTC. It is translated as CASSLDSEQFF. The chain employs TRBV7-9 and TRBJ2-1; no reliable D call. Germline V gene data show CDR1 as SEHNR and CDR2 as FQNEAQ (reference sequence). This CDR3 is 11 amino acids long. The V end lost 5 bases, the J end lost 9 bases, and 8 bases lay between the germline ends.

This clonotype was picked up a small number of times. V and J are TRBV6-5 and TRBJ2-3; maybe TRBD1 (5 bases). CDR1 and CDR2 from the germline V gene are MNHEY and SVGAGI. The ends were cut back, 6 bases at V and 8 bases at J, with 12 bases in the middle. The CDR3 is 12 residues long. The DNA of the CDR3 is TGTGCCAGCAGGGGGATTCAGGGTACGCAGTATTTT. Protein sequence: CASRGIQGTQYF.

V usage is TRBV5-1 and J usage is TRBJ1-2; D remains ambiguous. This CDR3 is built from 14 residues. CDR1 is SGHRS and CDR2 is YFSETQ in the germline V gene. With 2 bases removed from V and 2 bases from J, the gap between germline ends came to 10 bases. The CDR3 spells CASSFQPGNYGYTF. The CDR3 DNA reads as TGCGCCAGCAGCTTTCAACCGGGGAACTATGGCTACACCTTC.

This clonotype was seen only a few times. V gene TRBV2 combines with J gene TRBJ1-5; D is ambiguous. The ends were cut back, 3 bases at V and 6 bases at J, with 9 bases in the middle. The CDR3 consists of 13 residues. Per the germline V gene, CDR1 is SNHLY and CDR2 is FYNNEI. As DNA, the CDR3 is TGTGCCAGCAGTGATGGACGGGGTCAGCCCCAGCATTTT. Its protein is CASSDGRGQPQHF.

There are a few counts of this clonotype. The rearrangement uses TRBV20-1 and TRBJ2-3, with TRBD2 identical over 10 bases. The germline gives CDR1 DFQATT, CDR2 SNEGSKA (reference sequence). V lost 6 bases, J lost 2 bases, and 8 bases stayed unmatched. This CDR3 is 15 amino acids long. The CDR3 spells CSAKDTSGDTDTQYF. DNA for the CDR3: TGCAGTGCCAAAGACACTAGCGGGGACACAGATACGCAGTATTTT.

In this sample, this clonotype turned up a few times. The J gene is TRBJ2-2, the V gene TRBV12-3 or TRBV12-4; 12 positions match TRBD2. The V gene end was trimmed by 6 bases and the J gene end by 7 bases; junction bases not matched to a gene: 6. The CDR3 loop spans 15 amino acids. CDR3 nucleotide sequence: TGTGCCAGCAGCTTGACTAGCGGGGGTATCGGGGAGCTGTTTTTT. Its protein is CASSLTSGGIGELFF.

In this sample, this clonotype turned up a few times. The chain is built from TRBV15 and TRBJ2-4; D is perhaps TRBD1 or TRBD2 (5 bases each). The V gene's germline CDR1 is LNHNV and CDR2 YYDKDF (reference sequence). Trimming shortened V by 4 bases and J by 0 bases, and 13 bases separated the two germline ends. This CDR3 comprises 16 residues. Here the CDR3 reads CATSTQPRGAKNIQYF. The CDR3 coding sequence is TGTGCCACCAGCACGCAACCGAGGGGAGCCAAAAACATTCAGTACTTC. The whole variable domain, filled in from reference TRBV15 and TRBJ2-4, reads DAMVIQNPRYQVTQFGKPVTLSCSQTLNHNVMYWYQQKSSQAPKLLFHYYDKDFNNEADTPDNFQSRRPNTSFCFLDIRSPGLGDTAMYLCATSTQPRGAKNIQYFGAGTRLSVL.

This chain joins TRBV29-1 and TRBJ2-3; the D is unclear. Deletions cut 8 bases from V and 11 bases from J, with 17 bases between. Germline-derived CDR1 and CDR2 are SQVTM and ANQGSEA. The length of the CDR3 is 11 residues. In DNA form, the CDR3 reads TGCAGCTCACGGGCCCCTAGGGAGCAGTATTTT. It codes for CSSRAPREQYF.

This clonotype has just a few counts. This chain connects TRBV9 to TRBJ2-7, with D possibly being TRBD1 or TRBD2 (6 bases each). CDR1 is SGDLS, CDR2 YYNGEE, per germline. V lost 0 bases, J lost 6 bases, and 16 bases lay in between. The CDR3 runs to 15 residues. The chain's CDR3 is CASSVGGAQASEQYF. The CDR3 nucleotides read TGTGCCAGCAGCGTAGGGGGGGCCCAAGCCAGCGAGCAGTACTTC.

This clonotype has a count of ten or more. The chain links TRBV7-9 to TRBJ1-4; no clear D gene. CDR3 length: 12 amino acids. Between the trimmed V and J ends, which lost 5 bases and 8 bases, there was a span of 9 bases. Germline lookup yields CDR1 SEHNR and CDR2 FQNEAQ (reference sequence). The CDR3 region is CASSPTREKLFF. The CDR3 DNA follows: TGTGCCAGCAGCCCGACGAGGGAAAAACTGTTTTTT.

The CDR3 sequence: CASSRDRVPGEQYF. The DNA for the CDR3 is TGTGCCAGCAGCCGGGACAGGGTACCCGGCGAGCAGTACTTC. This sequence joins TRBV6-5 and TRBJ2-7, with 9 bases lining up with TRBD1. Germline CDR1 MNHEY, CDR2 SVGAGI. CDR3 length: 14 amino acids. V lost 6 bases to trimming and J lost 6 bases; unmatched junction nucleotides: 9.

This clonotype was picked up a small number of times. J is TRBJ2-2 and V is TRBV19, with TRBD2 identical over 16 bases. J gave up 7 bases and V 9 bases, and 11 bases lay outside the gene matches. The CDR3 totals 17 residues. Germline values: CDR1 LNHDA, CDR2 SQIVND (reference sequence). CDR3 in DNA: TGTGCCAGCGGGACTAGCGGGGGGGCCGTAAACGTCGGGGAGCTGTTTTTT. Its protein is CASGTSGGAVNVGELFF.

The genes are TRBV12-3 or TRBV12-4 and TRBJ1-5; D gene ambiguous. With 4 bases removed from V and 11 bases from J, the gap between germline ends came to 12 bases. The CDR3 loop spans 12 amino acids. CDR3 coding DNA: TGTGCCAGCAGTTCCGACGGCAGGACCCAGCATTTT. Protein: CASSSDGRTQHF.

The V and J genes are TRBV7-3 and TRBJ2-7, with TRBD1 matching 8 bases. V dropped 6 bases and J dropped 8; count of bases not matched to a gene: 12. The CDR3 runs 14 residues. Per germline, CDR1 SGHTA and CDR2 FQGTGA. The CDR3 loop reads CASSDPRQGKQQYF. Written as DNA, the CDR3 is TGTGCCAGCAGTGACCCGAGACAGGGGAAACAGCAGTACTTC.